The TCR beta chain under discussion was sequenced for a study of T cell responses to AZD1222 COVID-19 vaccine. Findings of the study overall: Spike-specific TCR breadth rose after two AZD1222 doses, and depth rose as well. Spike as a whole was targeted by vaccine-associated CD4 TCRs, dominant at 160-218 and 743-854.

A note on this clone: Its specificity is unknown.

The assay was immunoSEQ multiplex PCR, and TCRdb's table has in-frame clones only and misses some. The sample contains about 130,000 clones, 75% to 90% of which appear only once. Between the trimmed V and J ends, which lost 4 bases and 5 bases, there was a span of 17 bases. CDR3 size: 15 residues. Germline CDR1 reads MNHEY; CDR2 reads SVGAGI. V gene TRBV6-5 combines with J gene TRBJ2-5; D is uncertain. The clonotype comes from an adult in good health. Sequencing was performed on peripheral blood, taken on day 0 of AZD1222 vaccination. The CDR3 region has the DNA TGTGCCAGCAGTTCCGGCGCGGCCCCTCGGGAGACCCAGTACTTC. It codes for CASSSGAAPRETQYF.